This T cell receptor beta chain was captured in a study of OX40 agonist ivuxolimab in advanced cancers. About the research overall: The study treated patients with ivuxolimab, an agonistic anti-OX40 (CD134) antibody. The dose-escalation cohort was around 83% male, with a mean age of approximately 61 years, ranging roughly 20 to 90.

As regards this clone: Its antigen is unidentified.

Libraries were prepared by immunoSEQ multiplex PCR; TCRdb keeps only in-frame clonotypes and omits some of them. Of tens of thousands of clones in the sample, around 90% were seen once. Notes on the study in general: Doses of 0.1 to 3.0 mg/kg were accompanied by clonal expansion of CD4+ and CD8+ blood T cells by week 6.

The TCR sequence derives from an adult with an advanced solid tumor such as melanoma, head and neck, liver or kidney cancer. Material: CD4+ or CD8+ T cells sorted from blood, obtained in a trial of the OX40 agonist ivuxolimab.

The CDR3 protein is CASSRTPVAVNEQFF. CDR3 nucleotides: TGTGCCAGCAGCCGTACTCCGGTAGCCGTCAATGAGCAGTTCTTC. This rearrangement joins TRBV5-4 to TRBJ2-1; no firm D call. CDR3 size: 15 residues. CDR1 and CDR2 (germline): SGHNT, YYREEE (reference sequence). V was clipped by 4 bases and J by 6 bases, with 17 bases between them.